This T cell receptor (beta chain) was observed in a study of blood T cell repertoires in COVID-19. The wider study: T cells, B-cell-depleted T cells, or PBMCs supplied cDNA or gDNA.

The data were produced by immunoSEQ multiplex PCR, yet TCRdb's version contains in-frame clones alone and is incomplete. The table includes more than 95,000 clones, around three quarters detected once. CDR3 length: 16 amino acids. With 4 bases clipped from V and 2 bases from J, the junction kept 4 bases outside the gene matches. Germline CDR1 KGHDR, CDR2 SFDVKD. The gene calls are TRBV24-1 and TRBJ1-4, with 9 bases identical to TRBD1. Sequencing input: peripheral blood. The clonotype originates from a man between 40 and 49 years old with active or convalescent COVID-19. The CDR3 DNA is TGTGCCACCAGTGAGTCCGGGACAGGGACTAATGAAAAACTGTTTTTT. Protein: CATSESGTGTNEKLFF.